The next 15 T cell receptor beta chains were all read from a single sample in a study of response to subunit inactivated influenza vaccine. From the RT-PCR reads, TCRdb called clonotypes with MiXCR, one entry per CDR3 protein. The sample consists of around 520,000 distinct CDR3 sequences, 25% of them appearing once. Source: CD4+ T cells sorted from PBMCs, taken roughly 5 days after vaccination. The receptors originated from a man aged 50-59 years who received an inactivated influenza vaccine.

In this sample, this clonotype turned up a few times. The rearrangement uses TRBV10-3 and TRBJ1-5; D remains ambiguous. The CDR3 consists of 15 residues. The V end lost 0 bases, the J end lost 1 base, and 7 bases lay between the germline ends. In germline, CDR1 is ENHRY, CDR2 SYGVKD. The CDR3: CAISESLGSNQPQHF. CDR3 sequence (DNA): TGTGCCATCAGTGAGTCTCTAGGGAGCAATCAGCCCCAGCATTTT.

This clonotype was observed a few times. The rearrangement links TRBV11-2 to TRBJ2-3; TRBD2 matches 12 bases. The germline CDR1 and CDR2 sequences are SGHAT and FQNNGV. CDR3 length: 21 residues. J was trimmed by 0 bases and V by 2 bases; bases with no gene match: 15. CDR3 in amino acids: CASSLLWTSGKRRASTDTQYF. CDR3 in DNA: TGTGCCAGCAGCTTACTCTGGACTAGCGGGAAAAGGAGGGCAAGCACAGATACGCAGTATTTT.

The chain is built from TRBV20-1 and TRBJ2-2; no reliable D call. The germline CDR1 and CDR2 sequences are DFQATT and SNEGSKA (reference sequence). V was pared by 2 bases and J by 7 bases, with 14 bases between. CDR3 length: 14 amino acids. The CDR3 DNA reads as TGCAGTGCTAGAAGACCGGGCAGGAGCGGGGAGCTGTTTTTT. Residues: CSARRPGRSGELFF.

CDR3 nucleotides: TGTGCCAGCAGCCTAGGGACAGGGTGGTACGAGCAGTACTTC. It encodes CASSLGTGWYEQYF. V is TRBV7-6 and J is TRBJ2-7; 9 bases fit TRBD1. This CDR3 is 14 amino acids long. Germline CDR1 reads SGHVS; CDR2 reads FNYEAQ. V lost 5 bases to trimming and J lost 4 bases; unmatched junction nucleotides: 6.

In this sample, this clonotype turned up a few times. The rearrangement links TRBV7-7 to TRBJ2-1; possible D gene TRBD2, 5 bases. CDR3 length equals 15 residues. Trimming stripped 4 bases from V and 8 bases from J, with 18 bases between. The V gene's germline CDR1 is SSHAT and CDR2 FNYEAQ (reference sequence). This CDR3 is CASSSTLERRDEQFF. CDR3 DNA sequence: TGTGCCAGCAGCTCTACACTAGAGAGACGCGATGAGCAGTTCTTC.

The chain has TRBV5-6 and TRBJ2-7, with TRBD1 matching 10 bases. The CDR3 is 15 residues long. Trimming removed 4 bases from V and 1 base from J; junction bases left unmatched: 5. Germline CDR1 SGHDT, CDR2 YYEEEE. The CDR3 DNA follows: TGTGCCAGCAGCCGCCGGGACAGGGGTTCCTACGAGCAGTACTTC. This sequence encodes CASSRRDRGSYEQYF.

V usage is TRBV11-2 and J usage is TRBJ2-3; a weak D match, TRBD2 (6 bases). V gave up 6 bases and J gave up 5 bases, with 15 bases separating them. The CDR3 consists of 14 residues. Germline V gene lookup returns CDR1 SGHAT and CDR2 FQNNGV. CDR3 loop: CASRTGVVKDTQYF. CDR3 nucleotides: TGTGCCAGCAGGACGGGAGTGGTAAAAGATACGCAGTATTTT.

This clonotype was seen a few times. The chain employs TRBV12-3 or TRBV12-4 and TRBJ1-2, with no clear D. The CDR3 sequence is 12 residues long. Trimming left V 8 bases short and J 4 bases short, with 11 bases between. The CDR3 region is CASEGNGYGYTF. The CDR3 coding sequence is TGTGCCAGCGAAGGCAACGGCTATGGCTACACCTTC.

The rearrangement uses TRBV3-1 and TRBJ2-5; D may match TRBD1 or TRBD2 (6 bases each). Trimming shortened V by 2 bases and J by 5 bases, and 15 bases separated the two germline ends. Germline V lookup: CDR1 LGHDT, CDR2 YNNKEL (reference sequence). This CDR3 has 15 residues. The CDR3 DNA follows: TGTGCCAGCAGCCAAAATTTGGGGGGCGACGAGACCCAGTACTTC. Translating gives CASSQNLGGDETQYF.

This rearrangement joins TRBV5-1 to TRBJ2-5; D ambiguous. The CDR3 covers 12 residues. Per the germline V gene, CDR1 is SGHRS and CDR2 is YFSETQ. With 7 bases removed from V and 0 bases from J, the gap between germline ends came to 7 bases. CDR3 DNA sequence: TGCGCCAGCCCTTCGAACCAAGAGACCCAGTACTTC. Translating gives CASPSNQETQYF.

This clonotype was counted a few times. This chain joins TRBV12-3 or TRBV12-4 and TRBJ2-1; perhaps TRBD2 as D (5 bases). This CDR3 is built from 15 residues. Trimming stripped 6 bases from V and 10 bases from J, with 22 bases between. The CDR3 reads CASSPRERQKSEQFF. The CDR3 DNA follows: TGTGCCAGCAGCCCTAGGGAGCGGCAAAAATCAGAGCAGTTCTTC.

The J gene is TRBJ2-5, the V gene TRBV10-3, with D tentatively TRBD1 or TRBD2 (7 bases each). CDR3 length equals 12 residues. V shed 11 bases and J shed 5 bases, with 15 bases lying between them. Germline V gene data show CDR1 as ENHRY and CDR2 as SYGVKD. Written as DNA, the CDR3 is TGTGCCGCAGGGGGGGTGGTGGAGACCCAGTACTTC. Protein product: CAAGGVVETQYF.

The genes are TRBV4-3 and TRBJ2-5, with D possibly being TRBD1 or TRBD2 (5 bases each). V was trimmed by 0 bases and J by 2 bases, leaving 13 bases between them. The CDR3 is made up of 16 amino acids. Germline V gives CDR1 LGHNA, CDR2 YSLEER. The CDR3 loop reads CASSQDEGIGQETQYF. The CDR3 DNA reads as TGCGCCAGCAGCCAAGATGAGGGGATTGGGCAAGAGACCCAGTACTTC.

This clonotype has only a few counts. This rearrangement joins TRBV28 to TRBJ2-7; perhaps TRBD1 as D (5 bases). Germline loops: CDR1 MDHEN, CDR2 SYDVKM. Trimming stripped 6 bases from V and 2 bases from J, with 17 bases between. The CDR3 has 15 residues. CDR3 sequence reads: CASSSQGFWTYEQYF. The CDR3 DNA reads TGTGCCAGCAGCTCCCAGGGTTTTTGGACCTACGAGCAGTACTTC.

This clonotype has just a few counts. The J gene is TRBJ2-2, the V gene TRBV20-1; 8 nucleotides align to TRBD2. CDR1 and CDR2 (germline): DFQATT, SNEGSKA (reference sequence). CDR3 size: 14 residues. V was clipped by 6 bases and J by 3 bases; unmatched bases: 6. The DNA of the CDR3 is TGCAGTGCAATAAGCGGGAGAGACACCGGGGAGCTGTTTTTT. This gives the protein CSAISGRDTGELFF.